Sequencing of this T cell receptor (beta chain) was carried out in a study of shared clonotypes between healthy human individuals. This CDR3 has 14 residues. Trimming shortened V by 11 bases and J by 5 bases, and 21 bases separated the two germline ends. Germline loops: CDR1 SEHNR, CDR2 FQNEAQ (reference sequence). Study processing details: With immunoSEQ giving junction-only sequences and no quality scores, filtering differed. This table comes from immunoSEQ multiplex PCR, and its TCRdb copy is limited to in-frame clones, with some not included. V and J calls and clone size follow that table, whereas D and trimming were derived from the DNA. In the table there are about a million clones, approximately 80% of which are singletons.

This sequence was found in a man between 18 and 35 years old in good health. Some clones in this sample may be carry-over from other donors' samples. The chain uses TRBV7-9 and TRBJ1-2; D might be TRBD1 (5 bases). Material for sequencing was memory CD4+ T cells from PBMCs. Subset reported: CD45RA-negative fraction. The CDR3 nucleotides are TGTGCCCCGGGGCAGCTGGTATTTCTTTATGGCTACACCTTC. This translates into CAPGQLVFLYGYTF.